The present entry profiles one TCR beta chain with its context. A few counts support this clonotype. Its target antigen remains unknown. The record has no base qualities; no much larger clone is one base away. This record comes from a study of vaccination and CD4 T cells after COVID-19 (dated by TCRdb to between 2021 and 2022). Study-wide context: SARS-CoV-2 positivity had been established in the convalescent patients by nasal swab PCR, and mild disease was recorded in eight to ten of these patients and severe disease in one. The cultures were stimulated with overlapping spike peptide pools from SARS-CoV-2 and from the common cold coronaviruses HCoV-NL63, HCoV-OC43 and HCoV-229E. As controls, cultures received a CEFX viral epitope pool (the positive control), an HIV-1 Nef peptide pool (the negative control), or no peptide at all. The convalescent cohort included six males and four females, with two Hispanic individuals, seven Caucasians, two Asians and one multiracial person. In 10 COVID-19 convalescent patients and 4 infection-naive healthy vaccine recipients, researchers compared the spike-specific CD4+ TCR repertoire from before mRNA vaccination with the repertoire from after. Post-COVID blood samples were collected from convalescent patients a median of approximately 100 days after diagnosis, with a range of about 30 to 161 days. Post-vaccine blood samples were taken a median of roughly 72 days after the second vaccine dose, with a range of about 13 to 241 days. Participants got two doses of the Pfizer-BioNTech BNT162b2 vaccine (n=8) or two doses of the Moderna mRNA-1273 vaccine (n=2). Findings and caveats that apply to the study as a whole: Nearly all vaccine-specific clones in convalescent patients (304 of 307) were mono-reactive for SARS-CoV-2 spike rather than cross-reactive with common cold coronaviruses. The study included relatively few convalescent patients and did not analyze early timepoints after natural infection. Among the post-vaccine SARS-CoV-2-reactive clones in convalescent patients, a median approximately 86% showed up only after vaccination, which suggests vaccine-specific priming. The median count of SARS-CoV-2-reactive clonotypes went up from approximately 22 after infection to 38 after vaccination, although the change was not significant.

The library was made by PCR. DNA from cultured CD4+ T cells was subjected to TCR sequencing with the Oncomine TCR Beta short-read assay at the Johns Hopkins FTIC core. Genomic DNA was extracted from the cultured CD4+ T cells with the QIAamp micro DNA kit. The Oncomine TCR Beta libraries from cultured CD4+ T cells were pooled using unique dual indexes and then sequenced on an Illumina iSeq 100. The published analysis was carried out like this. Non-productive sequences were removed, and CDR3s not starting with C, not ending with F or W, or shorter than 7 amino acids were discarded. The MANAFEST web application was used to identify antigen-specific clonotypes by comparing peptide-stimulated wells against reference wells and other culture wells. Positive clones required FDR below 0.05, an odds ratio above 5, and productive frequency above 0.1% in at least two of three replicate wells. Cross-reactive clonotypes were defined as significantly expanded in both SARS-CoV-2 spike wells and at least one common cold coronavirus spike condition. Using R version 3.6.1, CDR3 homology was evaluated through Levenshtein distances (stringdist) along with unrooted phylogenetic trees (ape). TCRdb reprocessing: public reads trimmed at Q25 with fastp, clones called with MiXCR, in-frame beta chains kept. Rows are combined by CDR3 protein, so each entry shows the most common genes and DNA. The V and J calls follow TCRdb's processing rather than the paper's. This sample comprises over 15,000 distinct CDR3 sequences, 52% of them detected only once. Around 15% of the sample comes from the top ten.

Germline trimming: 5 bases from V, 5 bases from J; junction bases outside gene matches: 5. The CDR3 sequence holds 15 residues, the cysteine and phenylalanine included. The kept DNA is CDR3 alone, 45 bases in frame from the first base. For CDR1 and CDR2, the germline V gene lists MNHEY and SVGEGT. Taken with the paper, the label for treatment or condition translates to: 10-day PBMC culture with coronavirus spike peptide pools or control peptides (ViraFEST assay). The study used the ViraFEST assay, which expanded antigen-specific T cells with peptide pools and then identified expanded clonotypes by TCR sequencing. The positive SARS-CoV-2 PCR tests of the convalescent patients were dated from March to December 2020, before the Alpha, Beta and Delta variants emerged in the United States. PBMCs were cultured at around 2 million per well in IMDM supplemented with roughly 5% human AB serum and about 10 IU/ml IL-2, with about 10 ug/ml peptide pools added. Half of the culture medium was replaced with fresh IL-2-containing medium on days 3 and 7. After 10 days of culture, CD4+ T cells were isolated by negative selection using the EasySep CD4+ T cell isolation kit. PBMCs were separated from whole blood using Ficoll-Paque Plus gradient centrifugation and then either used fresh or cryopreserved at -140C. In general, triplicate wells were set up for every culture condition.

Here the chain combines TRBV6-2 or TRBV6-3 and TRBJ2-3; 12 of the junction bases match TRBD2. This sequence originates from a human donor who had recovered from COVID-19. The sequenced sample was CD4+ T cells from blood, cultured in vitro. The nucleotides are TGTGCCAGCAGTAAACTAGCGGGAGGAGGAGATACGCAGTATTTT. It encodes CASSKLAGGGDTQYF.